The entry that follows covers one TCR beta chain sequence. Its matching antigen is unknown. Primers: 60 Vbeta forward and 13 Jbeta reverse. Original handling: Unique TCR beta chains totaled roughly 80 million in a later count, with around 11 million of them shared. Profiling relied on immunoSEQ multiplex PCR, and the TCRdb table lists in-frame clones only, not all of them. The V and J calls and clone size are taken from that table; D and trimming were inferred from the DNA. The sample carries fewer than 150,000 clones, about 66% recorded once. This specimen belongs to a study of cytomegalovirus exposure and HLA in healthy donors. Points from the study as a whole: In a later analysis, parvovirus B19, influenza, CMV and Epstein-Barr virus appeared linked to several top co-occurrence clusters.

The receptor comes from a human donor in good health. The sequencing input was PBMCs.

CDR3 region: CASSPIGGQKNTEAFF. For the CDR3, the DNA is TGCGCCAGCAGCCCCATAGGAGGACAGAAGAACACTGAAGCTTTCTTT. The V call is TRBV4-3, the J call TRBJ1-1; D might be TRBD1 (6 bases). Germline loops: CDR1 LGHNA, CDR2 YSLEER. The V gene lost 4 bases and the J gene lost 1 base, with 16 bases spanning the gap. The CDR3 spans 16 residues.